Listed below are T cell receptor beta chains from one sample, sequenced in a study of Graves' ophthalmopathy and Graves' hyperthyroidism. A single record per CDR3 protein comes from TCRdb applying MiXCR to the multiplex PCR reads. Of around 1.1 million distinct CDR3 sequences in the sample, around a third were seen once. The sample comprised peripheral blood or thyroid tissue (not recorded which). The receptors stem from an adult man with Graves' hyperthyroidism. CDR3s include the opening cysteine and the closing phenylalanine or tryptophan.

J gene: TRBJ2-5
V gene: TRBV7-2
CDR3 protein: CASSYDPGVQETQYF

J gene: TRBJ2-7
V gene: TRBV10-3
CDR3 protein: CAIRRTPYEQYF

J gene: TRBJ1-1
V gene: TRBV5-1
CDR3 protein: CASSAYRAEAFF

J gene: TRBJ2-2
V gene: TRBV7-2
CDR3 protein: CASSRLGNTGELFF

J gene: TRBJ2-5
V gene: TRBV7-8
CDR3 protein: CASSWGLAAYQETQYF

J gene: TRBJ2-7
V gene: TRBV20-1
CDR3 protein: CSARPGLAGAYEQYF

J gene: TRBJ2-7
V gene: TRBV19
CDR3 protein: CASSRSNFIEQYF

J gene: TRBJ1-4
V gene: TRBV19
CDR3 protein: CASSMVQALGATNEKLFF

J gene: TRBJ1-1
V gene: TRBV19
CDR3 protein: CASSSRGYTEAFF

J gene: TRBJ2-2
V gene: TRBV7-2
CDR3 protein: CASSGSAYTGELFF

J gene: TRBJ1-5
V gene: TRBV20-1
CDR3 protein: CSASNGGLSNQPQHF

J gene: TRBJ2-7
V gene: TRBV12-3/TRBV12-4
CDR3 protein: CASSDHSGTGDYEQYF

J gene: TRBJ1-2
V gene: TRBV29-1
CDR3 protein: CSAGGLYGYTF

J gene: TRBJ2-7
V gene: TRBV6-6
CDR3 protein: CASSYSEARGLEQYF

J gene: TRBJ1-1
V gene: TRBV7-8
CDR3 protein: CASSRIRDRANTEAFF

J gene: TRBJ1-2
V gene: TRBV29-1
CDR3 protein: CNAWGLVGYTF

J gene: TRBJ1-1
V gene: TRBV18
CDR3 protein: CASSLGGVGGEAFF

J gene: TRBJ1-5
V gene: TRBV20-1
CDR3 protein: CSARGKGWYRNQPQHF

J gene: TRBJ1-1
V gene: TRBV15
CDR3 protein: CATSRNPVNTEAFF

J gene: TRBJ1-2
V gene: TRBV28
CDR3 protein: CASGGYTF

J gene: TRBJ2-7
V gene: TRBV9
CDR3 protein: CASSVGPGDEQYF

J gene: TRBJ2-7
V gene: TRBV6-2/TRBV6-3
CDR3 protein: CASSYPLWDSRGYEQYF

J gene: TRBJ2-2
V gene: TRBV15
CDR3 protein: CATSREALAAGELFF

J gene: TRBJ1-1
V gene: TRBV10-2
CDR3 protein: CASTGQGAGF

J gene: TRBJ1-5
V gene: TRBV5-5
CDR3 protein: CASSLAPGGAEPQHF

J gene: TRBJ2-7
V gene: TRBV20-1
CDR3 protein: CSARMTGISYEQYF

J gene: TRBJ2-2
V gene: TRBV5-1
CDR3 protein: CASSRAYDTGELFF

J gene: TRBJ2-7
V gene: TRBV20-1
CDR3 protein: CSAVGQPAAYEQYF

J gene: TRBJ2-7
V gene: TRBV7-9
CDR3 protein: CASSFSSPGGRRRLNEQYF

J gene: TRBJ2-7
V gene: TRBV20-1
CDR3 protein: CSASIRGLSSYEQYF

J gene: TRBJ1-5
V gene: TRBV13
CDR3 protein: CASTRRTGASQPQHF

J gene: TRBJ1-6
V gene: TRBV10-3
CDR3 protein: CASSYLGPDSPLHF

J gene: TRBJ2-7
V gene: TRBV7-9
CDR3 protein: CASSLSSGAYEQYF

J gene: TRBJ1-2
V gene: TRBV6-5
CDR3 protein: CASSYNGYGYTF

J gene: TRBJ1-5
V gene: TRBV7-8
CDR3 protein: CASSPTDEGSNQPQHF

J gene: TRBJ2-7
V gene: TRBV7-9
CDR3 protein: CASSFSGHQHEQYF

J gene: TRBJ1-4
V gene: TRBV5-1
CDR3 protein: CASSETGVPAGKLFF

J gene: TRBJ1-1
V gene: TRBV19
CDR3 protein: CASRVDRAKGEAFF

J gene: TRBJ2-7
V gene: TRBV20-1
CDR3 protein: CSASTLRYEQYF

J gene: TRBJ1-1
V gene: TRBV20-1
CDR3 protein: CSADGQGLNTEAFF